This note documents a single T cell receptor beta chain sequence. This table comes from immunoSEQ multiplex PCR, and its TCRdb copy is limited to in-frame clones, with some not included. The table lists 3,600 or so clones, 55% to 70% of them singletons. This entry belongs to a study of sequential checkpoint blockade in melanoma. Treatment described: randomized to nivolumab then ipilimumab (arm A) or the reverse (arm B). There are 12 residues in the CDR3. V gave up 4 bases and J gave up 6 bases, with 10 bases separating them. CDR1 is SGDLS and CDR2 is YYNGEE in the germline V gene. Sequences were derived from CD8+ T cells sorted from blood (inferred from file names), sampled from a patient given nivolumab and ipilimumab in sequence. The chain employs TRBV9 and TRBJ1-1; possibly TRBD1 for D (6 bases). This clonotype was sampled from a human donor with melanoma. The CDR3 is CASSPQGSEAFF. CDR3 sequence (DNA): TGTGCCAGCAGCCCCCAGGGGTCTGAAGCTTTCTTT.